This entry describes one T cell receptor beta chain. TCRdb keeps only in-frame clones here, not all; method: immunoSEQ multiplex PCR. This sample has about 84,000 clones, with approximately 97% found just once. This CDR3 comprises 12 residues. Trimming took 6 bases from V and 5 from J, leaving 10 bases between them. Germline lookup yields CDR1 MNHEY and CDR2 SMNVEV (reference sequence). These data are taken from a study of technical replicates of blood from several donors. The receptor comes from a human donor in good health. The V call is TRBV27, the J call TRBJ1-1; TRBD1 is a possible D gene (6 bases). The material sequenced was T cells isolated from PBMCs. CDR3 amino acids: CASRTQGTEAFF. CDR3 coding DNA: TGTGCCAGCAGGACACAGGGAACTGAAGCTTTCTTT.